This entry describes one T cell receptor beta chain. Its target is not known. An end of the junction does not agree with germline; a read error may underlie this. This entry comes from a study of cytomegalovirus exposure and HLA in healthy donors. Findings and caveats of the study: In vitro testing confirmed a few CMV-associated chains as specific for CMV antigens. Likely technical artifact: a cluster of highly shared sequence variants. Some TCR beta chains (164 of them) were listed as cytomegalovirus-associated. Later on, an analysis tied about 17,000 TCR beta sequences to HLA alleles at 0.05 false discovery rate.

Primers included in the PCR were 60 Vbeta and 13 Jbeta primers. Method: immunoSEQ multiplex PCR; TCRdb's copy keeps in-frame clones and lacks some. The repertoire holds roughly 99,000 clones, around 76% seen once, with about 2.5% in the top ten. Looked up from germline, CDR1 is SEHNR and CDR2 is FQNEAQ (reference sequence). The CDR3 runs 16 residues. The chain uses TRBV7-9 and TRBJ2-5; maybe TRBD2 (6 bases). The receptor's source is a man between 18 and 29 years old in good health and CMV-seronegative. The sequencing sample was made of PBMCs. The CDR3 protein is CSSSLVGLAGRETQYF. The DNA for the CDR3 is TGTTCCAGCAGCTTAGTCGGGCTGGCAGGGAGGGAGACCCAGTACTTC.